A single TCR beta chain is shown here with its context. The sample originates from a study of blood T cell repertoires in COVID-19. The overall study: The study drew acute and convalescent COVID-19 samples from the United States, Italy and Spain. From T cells, B-cell-depleted T cells, or PBMCs came the material, which was cDNA or gDNA.

Per germline, CDR1 MNHEY and CDR2 SVGAGI. The CDR3 extends over 15 amino acids. V lost 6 bases and J 1 base, leaving 15 bases between the germline ends. Authors' methods: Amplification with reference gene primers provided the estimates of nucleated cell counts. Libraries were prepared by immunoSEQ multiplex PCR; TCRdb keeps only in-frame clonotypes and omits some of them. That table is the source of V, J and clone size, and D and trimming were worked out from the DNA. The sample lists 100,000 to 140,000 clones; 84% were seen once. V is TRBV6-5 and J is TRBJ1-1; D gene uncertain. Sequencing used peripheral blood. The sequence was collected from a human donor in a cohort sampled during active COVID-19. For the CDR3, the DNA is TGTGCCAGCAGAACCCTCGCGGGGAAGAACACTGAAGCTTTCTTT. Translation: CASRTLAGKNTEAFF.